This TCR beta chain stems from a study of T-cell memory formation after mild COVID-19. MiXCR, run by TCRdb on the 5' RACE reads, gives a single entry per CDR3 protein. This sample has about 290,000 distinct CDR3 sequences, with approximately 16% found just once. Concerning this clonotype: Its cognate antigen is unknown.

The V gene's germline CDR1 is SEHNR and CDR2 FQNEAQ (reference sequence). Trimming left V 4 bases short and J 15 bases short, with 19 bases between. The CDR3 extends over 13 amino acids. Study-wide points: CD4+ clones that contracted lay mainly in CM and EM; CD8+ ones lay in EMRA. Clonal second-wave expansions that peaked on day 37 had unconfirmed SARS-CoV-2 specificity.

The receptor was derived from a man aged 18-30 years who had mild COVID-19 (a few samples of this study predate the infection). Cell type and time point are not known. Sequencing was carried out using PBMCs or a T cell subset sorted from them (not recorded which). This chain joins TRBV7-9 and TRBJ2-1; D may be TRBD1 (6 bases). CDR3 nucleotides: TGTGCCAGCAGCTCCACATATGGCCAGGGGCGGTTCTTC. Amino acids: CASSSTYGQGRFF. The variable domain in full, completed from reference TRBV7-9 and TRBJ2-1, reads DTGVSQNPRHKITKRGQNVTFRCDPISEHNRLYWYRQTLGQGPEFLTYFQNEAQLEKSRLLSDRFSAERPKGSFSTLEIQRTEQGDSAMYLCASSSTYGQGRFFGPGTRLTVL.